A selection of T cell receptor beta chains follows, all from one sample in a study of blood T cell repertoires in COVID-19. TCRdb's table, derived via immunoSEQ multiplex PCR, lists solely in-frame clones and lacks some. The table has around 68,000 clones, over 75% seen once; the top ten hold around 6.7%. Sequenced material: peripheral blood. Receptors originate from a man between 50 and 59 years old with active COVID-19. Each CDR3 is given with its conserved first and last residue. The D gene is left open where the match is weak. Expanded clones get a size class; other rows say once, few or many, or leave the size out.

j_call | d_call | clone_size | v_call | cdr3_nt | cdr3_aa
TRBJ1-5 | - | few | TRBV4-3 | TGCGCCAGCAGCCAAGACGCGCAGGGCGGGGATCAGCCCCAGCATTTT | CASSQDAQGGDQPQHF
TRBJ2-7 | TRBD2 | - | TRBV6-2/TRBV6-3 | TGTGCCAGCAGTCGTAGCGGGATTTCCTACGAGCAGTACTTC | CASSRSGISYEQYF
TRBJ1-1 | TRBD1 | - | TRBV9 | TGTGCCAGCAGCCCCCCTACAGGGGGAGGCACTGAAGCTTTCTTT | CASSPPTGGGTEAFF
TRBJ1-5 | - | - | TRBV28 | TGTGCCAGCAGCTTGTATAGCAATCAGCCCCAGCATTTT | CASSLYSNQPQHF
TRBJ1-5 | TRBD1 | - | TRBV18 | TGTGCCAGCTCAGCCAAGACAGGGGGAAATCAGCCCCAGCATTTT | CASSAKTGGNQPQHF
TRBJ2-1 | TRBD2 | once | TRBV27 | TGTGCCAGCAGGGGACTAGCCTACAATGAGCAGTTCTTC | CASRGLAYNEQFF
TRBJ2-7 | - | - | TRBV7-9 | TGTGCCAGCAGCTTGTCGGACGAGCAGTACTTC | CASSLSDEQYF
TRBJ2-5 | TRBD1 | - | TRBV10-3 | TGTGCCATCAGTGAGGGGACAGGGCGGTTTCCCGTCCAAGAGACCCAGTACTTC | CAISEGTGRFPVQETQYF
TRBJ1-1 | TRBD1 | - | TRBV6-5 | TGTGCCAGCAGTCTCGACAGGGACACTGAAGCTTTCTTT | CASSLDRDTEAFF
TRBJ2-5 | TRBD2 | few | TRBV27 | TGTGCCAGCAGTCCGCGTCGGACTAGCGGGAGGCTTGAGACCCAGTACTTC | CASSPRRTSGRLETQYF
TRBJ2-3 | - | - | TRBV7-3 | TGTGCCAGCAGCTTTGGAGGGGCCGGCACAGATACGCAGTATTTT | CASSFGGAGTDTQYF
TRBJ1-6 | TRBD1 | - | TRBV27 | TGTGCCAGCAGTTTATACACGGACAGGGTGAAATCGGGCCTCCACTTT | CASSLYTDRVKSGLHF
TRBJ2-7 | TRBD2 | few | TRBV7-9 | TGTGCCAGCAGCTTAGCGTACGGGAGGCCTTCCTACGAGCAGTACTTC | CASSLAYGRPSYEQYF
TRBJ2-5 | - | - | TRBV11-2 | TGTGCCAGCAGCTCACCCCGGGGGTCAGAGACCCAGTACTTC | CASSSPRGSETQYF
TRBJ2-7 | TRBD1 | - | TRBV7-2 | TGTGCCAGCAGCTCTAACAGGGGGCTAGGGTACGAGCAGTACTTC | CASSSNRGLGYEQYF
TRBJ1-3 | - | - | TRBV7-2 | TGTGCCAGCAGCTTACAAGCCGGGGCTGGAAACACCATATATTTT | CASSLQAGAGNTIYF
TRBJ2-5 | - | - | TRBV15 | TGTGCCACCAGCAGAGGCCGGGAGACCCAGTACTTC | CATSRGRETQYF
TRBJ2-5 | - | - | TRBV5-1 | TGCGCCAGCAGCTTGGGAGGCGGAGAGACCCAGTACTTC | CASSLGGGETQYF
TRBJ2-1 | TRBD1 | - | TRBV11-3 | TGTGCCAGCAGCTCCGGACAGGGCTCCTACAATGAGCAGTTCTTC | CASSSGQGSYNEQFF
TRBJ2-5 | TRBD1 | - | TRBV19 | TGTGCCAGTAGTATGCCCGGGACAGGGGAACGGGAGACCCAGTACTTC | CASSMPGTGERETQYF
TRBJ2-1 | TRBD2 | - | TRBV7-3 | TGTGCCAGCAGCTTAGGCGGGGGGGCCTGGAATGAGCAGTTCTTC | CASSLGGGAWNEQFF
TRBJ2-5 | - | - | TRBV10-3 | TGTGCCATCAGTGGGGGTGGCGGGGTCTCGGGGACCCAGTACTTC | CAISGGGGVSGTQYF
TRBJ2-5 | TRBD2 | - | TRBV2 | TGTGCCAGCAGTGAACAGCGGGGGGACCAAGAGACCCAGTACTTC | CASSEQRGDQETQYF
TRBJ1-2 | - | - | TRBV5-4 | TGTGCCAGCAGCTTGGAGTCAGGGAAAGGCTACACCTTC | CASSLESGKGYTF
TRBJ2-1 | - | - | TRBV28 | TGTGCCAGCAGTTCCCCCCGGTCTGAGTGGGAGTATAATGAGCAGTTCTTC | CASSSPRSEWEYNEQFF
TRBJ2-1 | - | - | TRBV6-2/TRBV6-3 | TGTGCCAGCAGTCCGCGTGACCCGGAGTACAATGAGCAGTTCTTC | CASSPRDPEYNEQFF
TRBJ1-2 | - | - | TRBV7-3 | TGTGCCAGCAGCTTAACGCGGAGGCGCTCTAAAATTAACTATGGCTACACCTTC | CASSLTRRRSKINYGYTF
TRBJ2-3 | - | once | TRBV19 | TGTGCCAGTAGTATGGCCGGGGGCACAGATACGCAGTATTTT | CASSMAGGTDTQYF
TRBJ2-4 | - | - | TRBV30 | TGTGCCTGGAGTGCCGGGGGGCGCGCCAAAAACATTCAGTACTTC | CAWSAGGRAKNIQYF
TRBJ1-1 | TRBD1 | - | TRBV29-1 | TGCAGCGTTGGTGACAGGGCGGGCACTGAAGCTTTCTTT | CSVGDRAGTEAFF
TRBJ2-7 | - | - | TRBV28 | TGTGCCAGCAGTTTATGGGACAACACCGTTTCCTACGAGCAGTACTTC | CASSLWDNTVSYEQYF
TRBJ1-2 | - | - | TRBV7-2 | TGTGCCAGCAGCTTAGGGGCAGGGAACTATGGCTACACCTTC | CASSLGAGNYGYTF
TRBJ2-1 | - | once | TRBV11-2 | TGTGCCAGCAGCCCATTCTCGGGGTCCTACAATGAGCAGTTCTTC | CASSPFSGSYNEQFF
TRBJ1-2 | - | - | TRBV10-3 | TGTGCCATCAGTGCAACAACCTATGGCTACACCTTC | CAISATTYGYTF
TRBJ2-1 | - | - | TRBV9 | TGTGCCAGCAGTCGGCCTAGCGCGTACAATGAGCAGTTCTTC | CASSRPSAYNEQFF
TRBJ1-4 | - | - | TRBV28 | TGTGCCAGCAGTTTAGATGGGCGAGTAAAACTGTTTTTT | CASSLDGRVKLFF
TRBJ2-7 | TRBD1 | - | TRBV4-3 | TGCGCCAGCAGCCCCGGACAGGGGACGGACTACGAGCAGTACTTC | CASSPGQGTDYEQYF